This T cell receptor (beta chain) originates from a study of T cell clonality in common variable immunodeficiency. Both groups were predominantly of Caucasian heritage. Looked up from germline, CDR1 is SGHRS and CDR2 is YFSETQ. This CDR3 has 15 amino acids. The V and J ends lost 2 bases and 1 base respectively, with 12 bases between them. Profiling relied on immunoSEQ multiplex PCR, and the TCRdb table lists in-frame clones only, not all of them. This set yields approximately 57,000 clones and no singletons; the top ten hold over 0.8%. The sample holds many counts of this clone. The missing CDR3 end, 3 residues past where the read stops, is filled in from the germline J gene.

This receptor was taken from a person aged 18-69 years in good health. This sequence joins TRBV5-1 and TRBJ1-1; the D gene is possibly TRBD1 (5 bases). The source material was peripheral blood mononuclear cells. The CDR3 loop is CASSFHEGANTEAFF. CDR3 DNA, as far as it was read: TGCGCCAGCAGCTTTCATGAAGGGGCGAACACTGAA. Drawing the rest from reference TRBV5-1 and TRBJ1-1, the complete variable domain is KAGVTQTPRYLIKTRGQQVTLSCSPISGHRSVSWYQQTPGQGLQFLFEYFSETQRNKGNFPGRFSGRQFSNSRSEMNVSTLELGDSALYLCASSFHEGANTEAFFGQGTRLTVV.